One and the same sample provided the 28 T cell receptor beta chains below, sequenced in a study of shared clonotypes between healthy human individuals. Assay: immunoSEQ multiplex PCR; the TCRdb copy retains only in-frame clones and omits some. This table holds about 2.3 million clones, approximately 95% found once. Sequencing was carried out using naive CD4+ T cells from PBMCs. Regarding subset: CD45RA+ positively selected. The receptors stem from a man aged 18 to 30 in good health. Some clones in this sample may be carry-over from other donors' samples.

This sequence joins TRBV28 and TRBJ1-6; D ambiguous. The V end was cut by 6 bases, the J end by 7 bases, with 10 bases between. There are 13 residues in the CDR3. Germline V lookup: CDR1 MDHEN, CDR2 SYDVKM. The CDR3 bases are TGTGCCAGCAGGTGGGCAGAGAATTCACCCCTCCACTTT. Protein product: CASRWAENSPLHF.

This CDR3 reads CASSLDGRGQFF. The CDR3 DNA is TGTGCCAGCAGCTTAGATGGCAGGGGGCAGTTCTTC. This sequence joins TRBV7-2 and TRBJ2-1; D is possibly TRBD1 (6 bases). The germline V gene has CDR1 SGHTA and CDR2 FQGNSA. The CDR3 spans 12 residues. V lost 1 base, J lost 12 bases, and 10 bases lay in between.

The chain couples TRBV7-6 to TRBJ2-2; 7 bases map to TRBD1. The germline V gene encodes CDR1 SGHVS and CDR2 FNYEAQ. CDR3 length equals 16 residues. J gave up 2 bases and V 6 bases, and 9 bases lay outside the gene matches. CDR3 nucleotide sequence: TGTGCCAGCAGACGACGACAGGGAAGAAACACCGGGGAGCTGTTTTTT. As protein: CASRRRQGRNTGELFF. The full variable domain, rest sourced from reference TRBV7-6 and TRBJ2-2, is GAGVSQSPRYKVTKRGQDVALRCDPISGHVSLYWYRQALGQGPEFLTYFNYEAQQDKSGLPNDRFSAERPEGSISTLTIQRTEQRDSAMYRCASRRRQGRNTGELFFGEGSRLTVL.

In regard to this clone: The same CDR3 is also encoded by other DNA sequences in this sample. CDR3 bases: TGTGCCAGCAGCGAACAGGGTCTGGGCAATCAGCCCCAGCATTTT. Protein: CASSEQGLGNQPQHF. This sequence joins TRBV2 and TRBJ1-5; possibly TRBD1 for D (6 bases). V was pared by 6 bases and J by 2 bases, with 14 bases between. The CDR3 consists of 15 residues. Germline V CDR1 and CDR2: SNHLY, FYNNEI.

A single count supports this clone. The chain has TRBV27 and TRBJ1-4; no firm D call. Trimming took off 5 bases at V and 12 bases at J, with 10 bases between the two ends. This CDR3 is 11 amino acids long. Germline V gene data show CDR1 as MNHEY and CDR2 as SMNVEV (reference sequence). This CDR3 is CASSGYGELFF. The DNA for the CDR3 is TGTGCCAGCAGTGGGTATGGGGAACTGTTTTTT.

The chain has TRBV9 and TRBJ2-1; TRBD2 aligns across 10 bases. The CDR3 runs to 15 residues. CDR1 and CDR2 (germline): SGDLS, YYNGEE. J gave up 9 bases and V 4 bases, and 10 bases lay outside the gene matches. DNA of the CDR3: TGTGCCAGCAGCCTCAGGACTAGCGGCCCCGGTGAGCAGTTCTTC. Amino acid sequence: CASSLRTSGPGEQFF.

This clone has only one observation. V is TRBV6-1 and J is TRBJ1-2; D remains ambiguous. This CDR3 has 13 amino acids. V was pared by 4 bases and J by 4 bases, with 10 bases between. Looked up from germline, CDR1 is MNHNS and CDR2 is SASEGT. CDR3 sequence (DNA): TGTGCCAGCAGTGTCGGCAGATCCTATGGCTACACCTTC. This translates into CASSVGRSYGYTF.

V is TRBV25-1 and J is TRBJ2-1, with 12 bases identical to TRBD2. In germline, CDR1 is MGHDK, CDR2 SYGVNS. V shed 8 bases and J 3 bases; nucleotides not matched to a gene: 2. The CDR3 is 14 amino acids. The CDR3 is CASQLAGGYNEQFF. The CDR3 DNA is TGTGCCAGCCAACTAGCGGGAGGCTACAATGAGCAGTTCTTC.

This chain connects TRBV29-1 to TRBJ2-3; 12 bases align to TRBD2. This CDR3 comprises 17 residues. J was trimmed by 0 bases and V by 3 bases; bases with no gene match: 7. Per the germline V gene, CDR1 is SQVTM and CDR2 is ANQGSEA. CDR3 nucleotide sequence: TGCAGCGTTGATCCCAGCCTAGCGGGAGGGAGCACAGATACGCAGTATTTT. Translating gives CSVDPSLAGGSTDTQYF.

The rearrangement links TRBV27 to TRBJ1-1; 8 nucleotides match TRBD1. The CDR3 is made up of 15 amino acids. J gave up 6 bases and V 5 bases, and 11 bases lay outside the gene matches. Per germline, CDR1 MNHEY and CDR2 SMNVEV (reference sequence). This CDR3 is CASSPRTGKYSEAFF. The CDR3 nucleotides are TGTGCCAGCAGTCCCCGGACAGGGAAGTACTCTGAAGCTTTCTTT.

V usage is TRBV2 and J usage is TRBJ2-6; no clear D gene. V was cut by 1 base and J by 0 bases, with 4 bases left in between. Germline CDR1 reads SNHLY; CDR2 reads FYNNEI. The CDR3 contains 15 residues. CDR3 sequence reads: CASSEDRSGANVLTF. The CDR3, as DNA: TGTGCCAGCAGTGAAGATCGCTCTGGGGCCAACGTCCTGACTTTC.

The chain uses TRBV28 and TRBJ2-2; tentatively, D is TRBD1 (7 bases). Trimming shortened V by 10 bases and J by 4 bases, and 19 bases separated the two germline ends. The CDR3 length is 15 residues. Germline loops: CDR1 MDHEN, CDR2 SYDVKM. CDR3 coding DNA: TGTGCCATCTCCCAGGGGGGAGTGGGCACCGGGGAGCTGTTTTTT. This sequence encodes CAISQGGVGTGELFF.

The chain links TRBV5-5 to TRBJ2-2, with D hard to call. Germline-derived CDR1 and CDR2 are SGHKS and YYEKEE (reference sequence). The CDR3 spans 16 residues. V lost 3 bases and J 0 bases, leaving 12 bases between the germline ends. The CDR3 DNA sequence: TGTGCCAGCAGCTGGGGTATGGCCTCGAACACCGGGGAGCTGTTTTTT. This sequence encodes CASSWGMASNTGELFF. The full variable domain, with the rest looked up from reference TRBV5-5 and TRBJ2-2, is DAGVTQSPTHLIKTRGQQVTLRCSPISGHKSVSWYQQVLGQGPQFIFQYYEKEERGRGNFPDRFSARQFPNYSSELNVNALLLGDSALYLCASSWGMASNTGELFFGEGSRLTVL.

This chain uses TRBV5-1 with TRBJ2-7, with a tentative D call TRBD2 (5 bases). The CDR3 consists of 14 residues. The germline gives CDR1 SGHRS, CDR2 YFSETQ. V was clipped by 6 bases and J by 3 bases, with 16 bases between them. The CDR3 sequence: CASKELATYYEQYF. For the CDR3, the DNA is TGCGCCAGCAAGGAGCTAGCCACTTACTACGAGCAGTACTTC.

This clone was picked up one time. Distinct nucleotide sequences in the sample also encode this CDR3. The CDR3 region is CASSLDRVNTEAFF. CDR3 bases: TGTGCCAGCAGTTTAGACAGGGTGAACACTGAAGCTTTCTTT. The chain is built from TRBV27 and TRBJ1-1, with TRBD1 matching over 7 bases. Germline V gives CDR1 MNHEY, CDR2 SMNVEV (reference sequence). V dropped 2 bases and J dropped 0; count of bases not matched to a gene: 0. The CDR3 is 14 residues long.

This chain uses TRBV29-1 with TRBJ2-1; 7 nucleotides align to TRBD1. The V gene end was trimmed by 3 bases and the J gene end by 6 bases; junction bases not matched to a gene: 5. The length of the CDR3 is 13 residues. Germline lookup yields CDR1 SQVTM and CDR2 ANQGSEA. The CDR3 protein is CSVDFGQVNEQFF. DNA of the CDR3: TGCAGCGTTGATTTCGGACAGGTCAATGAGCAGTTCTTC.

The genes are TRBV28 and TRBJ2-7; TRBD2 aligns across 8 bases. V lost 8 bases to trimming and J lost 3 bases; unmatched junction nucleotides: 12. This CDR3 has 15 amino acids. Germline values: CDR1 MDHEN, CDR2 SYDVKM. Written as DNA, the CDR3 is TGTGCCAGCCTGACGCTAGCGGGCGCCGACTACGAGCAGTACTTC. This sequence encodes CASLTLAGADYEQYF. Full variable domain (remainder filled in from reference TRBV28 and TRBJ2-7): DVKVTQSSRYLVKRTGEKVFLECVQDMDHENMFWYRQDPGLGLRLIYFSYDVKMKEKGDIPEGYSVSREKKERFSLILESASTNQTSMYLCASLTLAGADYEQYFGPGTRLTVT.

The gene calls are TRBV10-3 and TRBJ2-5; no definite D call. Germline CDR1 ENHRY, CDR2 SYGVKD. The CDR3 covers 13 residues. Trimming pared 4 bases from V and 3 bases from J, leaving 9 bases between. Here the CDR3 DNA reads TGTGCCATCAGTGTGGTGGAAAAAGAGACCCAGTACTTC. Its translation: CAISVVEKETQYF.

The chain uses TRBV9 and TRBJ2-7; perhaps TRBD2 as D (6 bases). The CDR3 totals 14 residues. V was trimmed by 2 bases and J by 6 bases, leaving 15 bases between them. Germline CDR1 and CDR2: SGDLS and YYNGEE. CDR3 sequence: CASSVVSSGGEQYF. CDR3 DNA: TGTGCCAGCAGCGTCGTTTCCTCCGGGGGCGAGCAGTACTTC.

The CDR3 DNA reads as TGTGCCAGCAGTTACTTTGCAGATACGCAGTATTTT. This sequence encodes CASSYFADTQYF. The chain has TRBV6-6 and TRBJ2-3; D unclear. The CDR3 is made up of 12 amino acids. Trimming stripped 1 base from V and 4 bases from J, with 3 bases between. Germline V lookup: CDR1 MNHNY, CDR2 SVGAGI (reference sequence).

The gene calls are TRBV7-2 and TRBJ1-6; 7 bases line up with TRBD1. Germline V gene sequence: CDR1 SGHTA, CDR2 FQGNSA. This CDR3 spans 15 amino acids. The trim removed 5 bases at V and 7 bases at J, leaving 8 bases unmatched. CDR3 DNA: TGTGCCAGCAGCCGAGGGACAGCCATAAATTCACCCCTCCACTTT. Its translation: CASSRGTAINSPLHF.

The V and J genes are TRBV5-4 and TRBJ2-7, with a weak D call TRBD1 (6 bases). The length of the CDR3 is 15 residues. Germline V CDR1 and CDR2: SGHNT, YYREEE (reference sequence). V lost 4 bases and J lost 2, with 16 bases in between. CDR3 sequence: CASSPLDSVAYEQYF. CDR3 nucleotides: TGTGCCAGCAGCCCGTTGGACAGTGTAGCCTACGAGCAGTACTTC.

The chain carries TRBV27 and TRBJ1-4, with D maybe TRBD1 (6 bases). Germline V CDR1 and CDR2: MNHEY, SMNVEV (reference sequence). CDR3 length: 16 residues. With 4 bases removed from V and 1 base from J, the gap between germline ends came to 13 bases. The CDR3 protein is CASSSNRVLTNEKLFF. CDR3 nucleotide sequence: TGTGCCAGCAGTTCCAACAGGGTTTTAACTAATGAAAAACTGTTTTTT. Drawing the rest from reference TRBV27 and TRBJ1-4, the complete variable domain is EAQVTQNPRYLITVTGKKLTVTCSQNMNHEYMSWYRQDPGLGLRQIYYSMNVEVTDKGDVPEGYKVSRKEKRNFPLILESPSPNQTSLYFCASSSNRVLTNEKLFFGSGTQLSVL.

With respect to this clone: One junction end does not reproduce the germline sequence, and a read error may be involved. The chain is built from TRBV11-1 and TRBJ2-2; 7 nucleotides align to TRBD1. CDR3 length: 17 amino acids. Germline V gene sequence: CDR1 SGHAT, CDR2 FQDESV (reference sequence). The CDR3 sequence is CASSVAHRGDGTGELFF. The CDR3 DNA reads TGTGCCAGCAGCGTAGCCCACAGGGGTGATGGCACCGGGGAGCTGTTTTTT.

V and J are TRBV10-2 and TRBJ2-7; D not resolved. The V end was cut by 2 bases, the J end by 2 bases, with 10 bases between. This CDR3 region has 14 residues. CDR1 WSHSY and CDR2 SAAADI come from the germline V gene. CDR3 sequence: CASSEVRKAYEQYF. The DNA for the CDR3 is TGCGCCAGCAGTGAGGTGAGGAAAGCCTACGAGCAGTACTTC.

The chain links TRBV5-5 to TRBJ2-2; tentative D call: TRBD2 (5 bases). Germline CDR1 reads SGHKS; CDR2 reads YYEKEE (reference sequence). The CDR3 is 15 amino acids. Between the trimmed V and J ends, which lost 7 bases and 1 base, there was a span of 14 bases. The CDR3 here is CASSLEGRNTGELFF. Written as DNA, the CDR3 is TGTGCCAGCTCACTCGAGGGTCGGAACACCGGGGAGCTGTTTTTT.

The chain uses TRBV10-2 and TRBJ1-1, with TRBD1 matching 7 bases. Germline V gene sequence: CDR1 WSHSY, CDR2 SAAADI. This CDR3 has 17 residues. Trimming cost V 2 bases and J 1 base; bases outside gene matches: 10. The CDR3: CASSEENMQGGNTEAFF. CDR3 nucleotide sequence: TGCGCCAGCAGTGAGGAAAATATGCAGGGGGGGAACACTGAAGCTTTCTTT.

With regard to this clone: The sample carries other DNA sequences with the same CDR3. This chain uses TRBV28 with TRBJ2-2, with D possibly matching TRBD1 (5 bases). CDR1 is MDHEN, CDR2 SYDVKM, per germline. Trimming pared 2 bases from V and 5 bases from J, leaving 6 bases between. There are 13 residues in the CDR3. CDR3 loop: CASSLPGTGELFF. DNA of the CDR3: TGTGCCAGCAGTTTACCAGGGACCGGGGAGCTGTTTTTT.